This T cell receptor beta chain was identified in a study of cytomegalovirus exposure and HLA in healthy donors. PCR amplification relied on 60 Vbeta primers (plus 13 Jbeta primers). Data came from immunoSEQ multiplex PCR; TCRdb stores just in-frame clones and leaves some out. This sample has 85,000 to 100,000 clones, with roughly 70% found just once. Germline V gene sequence: CDR1 SGHVS, CDR2 FQNEAQ. Unmatched junction bases numbered 1, after V lost 4 bases and J lost 7 bases. The CDR3 sequence is 12 residues long. V and J are TRBV7-8 and TRBJ1-5; 7 bases are shared with TRBD1. The sequencing input was PBMCs. This TCR derives from a man aged 45-65 years in good health and CMV-seronegative. CDR3: CASSSGGQPQHF. The DNA for the CDR3 is TGTGCCAGCAGCTCAGGGGGGCAGCCCCAGCATTTT.